This T cell receptor (beta chain) is drawn from a study of vaccination and CD4 T cells after COVID-19. Regarding this clonotype: Its cognate antigen is unknown.

Treatment reported: roughly nine-day PBMC culture with coronavirus spike peptide pools or control peptides (ViraFEST assay). An Oncomine TCR Beta short-read assay was used to sequence the DNA from cultured CD4+ T cells. Each CDR3 protein is one row after TCRdb ran MiXCR on the PCR reads. The sample consists of approximately 12,000 distinct CDR3 sequences, about 38% of them appearing once. The specimen was cultured CD4+ T cells from blood. The TCR sequence derives from a human donor with COVID-19.

CDR3 region: CSARDLAALSTDTQYF. CDR3 in DNA: TGCAGTGCTAGAGATTTAGCGGCACTTAGCACAGATACGCAGTATTTT. V is TRBV20-1 and J is TRBJ2-3; a weak D match, TRBD2 (6 bases). The V gene lost 0 bases and the J gene lost 0 bases, with 13 bases spanning the gap. Germline lookup yields CDR1 DFQATT and CDR2 SNEGSKA (reference sequence). The CDR3 totals 16 residues.